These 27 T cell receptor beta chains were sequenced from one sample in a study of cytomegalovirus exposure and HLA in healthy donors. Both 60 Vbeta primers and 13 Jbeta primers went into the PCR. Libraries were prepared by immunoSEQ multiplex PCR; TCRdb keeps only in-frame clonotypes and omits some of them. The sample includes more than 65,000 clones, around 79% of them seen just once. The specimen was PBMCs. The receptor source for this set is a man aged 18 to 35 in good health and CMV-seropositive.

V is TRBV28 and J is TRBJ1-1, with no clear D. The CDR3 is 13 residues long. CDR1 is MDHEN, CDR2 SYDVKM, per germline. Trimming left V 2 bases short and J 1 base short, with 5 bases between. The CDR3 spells CASSLESNTEAFF. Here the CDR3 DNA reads TGTGCCAGCAGTTTAGAGTCGAACACTGAAGCTTTCTTT. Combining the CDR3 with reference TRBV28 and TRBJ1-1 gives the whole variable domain DVKVTQSSRYLVKRTGEKVFLECVQDMDHENMFWYRQDPGLGLRLIYFSYDVKMKEKGDIPEGYSVSREKKERFSLILESASTNQTSMYLCASSLESNTEAFFGQGTRLTVV.

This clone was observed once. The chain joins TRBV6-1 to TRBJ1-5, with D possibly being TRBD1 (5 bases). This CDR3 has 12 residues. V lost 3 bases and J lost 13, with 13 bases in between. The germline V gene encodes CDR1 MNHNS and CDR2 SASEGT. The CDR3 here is CASSEGGWRQHF. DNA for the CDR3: TGTGCCAGCAGTGAGGGGGGGTGGAGGCAGCATTTT.

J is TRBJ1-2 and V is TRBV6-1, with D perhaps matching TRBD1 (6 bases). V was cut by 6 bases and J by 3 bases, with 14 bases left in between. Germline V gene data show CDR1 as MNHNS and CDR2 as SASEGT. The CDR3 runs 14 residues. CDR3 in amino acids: CASRTGSGHYGYTF. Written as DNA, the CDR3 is TGTGCCAGCAGAACAGGGTCTGGGCACTATGGCTACACCTTC.

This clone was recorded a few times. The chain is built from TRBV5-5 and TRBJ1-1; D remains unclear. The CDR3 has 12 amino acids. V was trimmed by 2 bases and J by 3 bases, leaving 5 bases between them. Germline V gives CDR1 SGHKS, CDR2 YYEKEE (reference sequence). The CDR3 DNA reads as TGTGCCAGCAGCTTCATTGACACTGAAGCTTTCTTT. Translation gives CASSFIDTEAFF. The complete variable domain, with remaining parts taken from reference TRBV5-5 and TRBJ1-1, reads DAGVTQSPTHLIKTRGQQVTLRCSPISGHKSVSWYQQVLGQGPQFIFQYYEKEERGRGNFPDRFSARQFPNYSSELNVNALLLGDSALYLCASSFIDTEAFFGQGTRLTVV.

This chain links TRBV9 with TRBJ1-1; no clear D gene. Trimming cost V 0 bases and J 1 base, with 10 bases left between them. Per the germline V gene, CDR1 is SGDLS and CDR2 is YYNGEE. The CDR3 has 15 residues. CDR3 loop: CASSVGYGENTEAFF. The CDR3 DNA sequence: TGTGCCAGCAGCGTAGGTTATGGAGAGAACACTGAAGCTTTCTTT.

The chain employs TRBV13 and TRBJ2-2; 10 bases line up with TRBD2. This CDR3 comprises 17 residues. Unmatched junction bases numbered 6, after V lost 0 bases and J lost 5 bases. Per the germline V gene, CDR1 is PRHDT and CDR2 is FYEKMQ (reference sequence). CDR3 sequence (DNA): TGTGCCAGCAGCTTAGGCGTAGCGGGAGGTCGGACCGGGGAGCTGTTTTTT. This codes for CASSLGVAGGRTGELFF.

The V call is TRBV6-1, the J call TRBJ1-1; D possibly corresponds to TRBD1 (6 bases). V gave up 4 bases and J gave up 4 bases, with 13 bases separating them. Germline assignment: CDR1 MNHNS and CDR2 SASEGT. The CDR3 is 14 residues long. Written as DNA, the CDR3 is TGTGCCAGCAGTGGAGGGGGATCCAGCACTGAAGCTTTCTTT. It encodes CASSGGGSSTEAFF.

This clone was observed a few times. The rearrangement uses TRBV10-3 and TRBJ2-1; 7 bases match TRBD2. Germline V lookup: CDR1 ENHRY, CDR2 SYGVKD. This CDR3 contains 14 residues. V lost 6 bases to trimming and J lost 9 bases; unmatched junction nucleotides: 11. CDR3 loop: CAISPPSGAGEQFF. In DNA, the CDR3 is TGTGCCATCAGCCCCCCGAGCGGGGCGGGTGAGCAGTTCTTC.

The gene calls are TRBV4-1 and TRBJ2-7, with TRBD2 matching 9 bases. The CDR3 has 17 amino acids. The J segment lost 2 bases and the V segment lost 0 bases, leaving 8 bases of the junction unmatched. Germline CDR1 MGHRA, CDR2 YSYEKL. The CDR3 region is CASSQDRTSGRTYEQYF. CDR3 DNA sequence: TGCGCCAGCAGCCAAGATCGTACCAGCGGGAGGACCTACGAGCAGTACTTC.

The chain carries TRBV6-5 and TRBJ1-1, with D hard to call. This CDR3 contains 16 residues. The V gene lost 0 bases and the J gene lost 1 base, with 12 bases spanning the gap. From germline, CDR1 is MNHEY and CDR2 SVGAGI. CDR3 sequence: CASSYSSITGNTEAFF. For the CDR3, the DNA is TGTGCCAGCAGTTACTCGAGTATAACGGGGAACACTGAAGCTTTCTTT.

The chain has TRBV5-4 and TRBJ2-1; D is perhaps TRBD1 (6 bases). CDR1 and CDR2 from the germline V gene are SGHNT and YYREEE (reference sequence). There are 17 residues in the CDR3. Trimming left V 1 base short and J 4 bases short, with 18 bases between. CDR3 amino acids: CASSLSQGPSTYNEQFF. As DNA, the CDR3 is TGTGCCAGCAGCTTGTCGCAGGGGCCCTCTACATACAATGAGCAGTTCTTC.

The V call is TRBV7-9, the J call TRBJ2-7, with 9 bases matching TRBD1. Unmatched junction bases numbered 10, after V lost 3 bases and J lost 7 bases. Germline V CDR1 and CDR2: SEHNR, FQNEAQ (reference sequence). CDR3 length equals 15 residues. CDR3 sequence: CASSLTGQGVGEQYF. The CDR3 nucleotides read TGTGCCAGCAGCTTGACGGGACAGGGAGTTGGGGAGCAGTACTTC.

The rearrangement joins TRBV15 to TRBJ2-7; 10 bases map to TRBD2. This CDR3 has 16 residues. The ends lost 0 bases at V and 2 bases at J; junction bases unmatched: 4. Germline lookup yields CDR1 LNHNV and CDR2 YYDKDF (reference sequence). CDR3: CATSRDLAGAPYEQYF. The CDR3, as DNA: TGTGCCACCAGCAGAGATCTAGCGGGAGCCCCCTACGAGCAGTACTTC.

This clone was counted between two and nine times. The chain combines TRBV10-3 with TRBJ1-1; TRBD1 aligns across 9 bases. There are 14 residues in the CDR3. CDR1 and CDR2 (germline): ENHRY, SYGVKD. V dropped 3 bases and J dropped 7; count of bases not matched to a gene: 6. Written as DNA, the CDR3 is TGTGCCATCAGTGAAAGGACAGGGGCGCTTGAAGCTTTCTTT. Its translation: CAISERTGALEAFF.

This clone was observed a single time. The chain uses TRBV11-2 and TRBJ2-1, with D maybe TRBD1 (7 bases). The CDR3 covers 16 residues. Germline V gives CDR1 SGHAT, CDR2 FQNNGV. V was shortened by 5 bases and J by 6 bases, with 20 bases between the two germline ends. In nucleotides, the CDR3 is TGTGCCAGCAGCCGAAGGGGGCTAGCGTCCCCCAATGAGCAGTTCTTC. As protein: CASSRRGLASPNEQFF.

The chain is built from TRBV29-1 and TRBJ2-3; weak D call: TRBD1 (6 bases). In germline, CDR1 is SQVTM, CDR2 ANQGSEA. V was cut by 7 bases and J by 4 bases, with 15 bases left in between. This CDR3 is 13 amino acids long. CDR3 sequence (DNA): TGCAGCGCCGACAGGACTCGGGCAGATACGCAGTATTTT. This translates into CSADRTRADTQYF.

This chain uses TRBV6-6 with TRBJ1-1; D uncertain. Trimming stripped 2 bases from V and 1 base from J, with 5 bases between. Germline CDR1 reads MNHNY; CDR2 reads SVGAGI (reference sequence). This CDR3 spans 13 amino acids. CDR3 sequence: CASSYEENTEAFF. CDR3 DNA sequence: TGTGCCAGCAGTTACGAGGAGAACACTGAAGCTTTCTTT.

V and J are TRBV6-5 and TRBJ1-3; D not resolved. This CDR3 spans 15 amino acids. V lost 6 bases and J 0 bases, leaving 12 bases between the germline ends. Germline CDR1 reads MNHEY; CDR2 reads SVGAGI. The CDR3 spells CASSSTVHSGNTIYF. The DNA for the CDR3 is TGTGCCAGCAGCTCCACCGTACACTCTGGAAACACCATATATTTT.

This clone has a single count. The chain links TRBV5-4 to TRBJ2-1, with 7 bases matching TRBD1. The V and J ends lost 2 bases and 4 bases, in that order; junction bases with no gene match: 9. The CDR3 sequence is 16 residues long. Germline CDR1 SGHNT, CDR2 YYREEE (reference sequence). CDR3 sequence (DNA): TGTGCCAGCAGCTTTTACCCGGGACAGACGTACAATGAGCAGTTCTTC. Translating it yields CASSFYPGQTYNEQFF.

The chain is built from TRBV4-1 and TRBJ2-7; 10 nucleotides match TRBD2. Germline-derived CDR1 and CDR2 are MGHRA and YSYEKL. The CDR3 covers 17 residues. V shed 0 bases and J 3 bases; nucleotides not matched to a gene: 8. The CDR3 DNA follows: TGCGCCAGCAGCCAAGAAGGTTCAGCGGGAGGGCACTACGAGCAGTACTTC. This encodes CASSQEGSAGGHYEQYF.

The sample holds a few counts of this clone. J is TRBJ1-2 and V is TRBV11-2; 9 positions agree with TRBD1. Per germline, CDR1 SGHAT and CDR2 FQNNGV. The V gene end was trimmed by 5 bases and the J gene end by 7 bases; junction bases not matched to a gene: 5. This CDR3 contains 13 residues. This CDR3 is CASSIQGAGGYTF. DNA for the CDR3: TGTGCCAGCAGCATACAGGGGGCTGGTGGCTACACCTTC.

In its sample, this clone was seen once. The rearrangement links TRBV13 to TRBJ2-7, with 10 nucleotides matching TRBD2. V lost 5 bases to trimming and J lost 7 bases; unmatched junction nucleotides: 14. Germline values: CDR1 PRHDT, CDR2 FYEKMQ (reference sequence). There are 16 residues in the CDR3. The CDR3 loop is CASSPMRAGGYGEQYF. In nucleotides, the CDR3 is TGTGCCAGCAGCCCTATGAGAGCGGGAGGGTACGGGGAGCAGTACTTC.

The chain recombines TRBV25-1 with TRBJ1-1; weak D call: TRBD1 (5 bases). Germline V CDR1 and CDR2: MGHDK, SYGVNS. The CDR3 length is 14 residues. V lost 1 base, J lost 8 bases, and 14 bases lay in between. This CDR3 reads CASSELGNGHEAFF. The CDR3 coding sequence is TGTGCCAGCAGTGAATTAGGGAACGGACACGAAGCTTTCTTT.

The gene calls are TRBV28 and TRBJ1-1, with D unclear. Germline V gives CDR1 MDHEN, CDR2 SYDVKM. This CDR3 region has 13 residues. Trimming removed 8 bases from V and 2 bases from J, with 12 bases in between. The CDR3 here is CASHGPGNTEAFF. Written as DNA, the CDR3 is TGTGCCAGCCATGGTCCGGGAAACACTGAAGCTTTCTTT.

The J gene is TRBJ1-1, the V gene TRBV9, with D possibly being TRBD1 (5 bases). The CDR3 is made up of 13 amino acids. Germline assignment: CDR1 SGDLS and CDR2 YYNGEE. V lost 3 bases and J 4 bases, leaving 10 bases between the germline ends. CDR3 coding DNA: TGTGCCAGCAGCGCAGGGAGGTCCACTGAAGCTTTCTTT. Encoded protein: CASSAGRSTEAFF.

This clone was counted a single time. This CDR3 reads CASTPKGGSGEGYTF. DNA for the CDR3: TGTGCCAGCACCCCAAAAGGCGGATCGGGGGAGGGCTACACCTTC. The chain carries TRBV6-1 and TRBJ1-2, with D perhaps TRBD1 (5 bases). The V and J ends lost 7 bases and 8 bases respectively, with 23 bases between them. Germline CDR1 and CDR2: MNHNS and SASEGT. The CDR3 length is 15 residues.

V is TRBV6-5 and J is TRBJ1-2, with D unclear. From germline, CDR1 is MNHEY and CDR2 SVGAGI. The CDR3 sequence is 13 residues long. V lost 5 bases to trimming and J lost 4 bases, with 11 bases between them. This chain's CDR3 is CASSPTGFYGYTF. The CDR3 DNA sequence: TGTGCCAGCAGTCCAACGGGGTTCTATGGCTACACCTTC.